The TCR beta chain described here comes from a study of technical replicates of blood from a handful of donors (dated by TCRdb to the late 2010s). With regard to this clone: This clone's antigen is unknown. Per-nucleotide qualities are absent, and no much larger clonotype sits a single base away.

CDR1 and CDR2 are drawn from the germline V gene (reference sequence): DFQATT, SNEGSKA. The junction shows trimming of 4 bases on V and 5 bases on J, plus 5 bases between the germline ends. From its cysteine to its phenylalanine, the CDR3 spans 11 amino acids. The CDR3 DNA has 33 bases and is translated from base 1. Library preparation employed the immunoSEQ multiplex PCR assay. As stored in TCRdb, this immuneACCESS dataset retains in-frame rearrangements with V and J assigned. A fraction of the clones does not appear; measured against another copy, unresolved V genes explain less than half of the discrepancy, and the remainder lacks a known reason. This sample has over 55,000 clones in its table, and around 97% of those were observed once. The ten largest account for around 0.22% of the sample.

Recombination connected TRBV20-1 to TRBJ2-2, with the D gene not clear enough to name. The sequence derives from a human donor in good health. The specimen sequenced was T cells isolated from PBMCs. The CDR3 reads as follows: CSATLTGELFF. The nucleotide sequence is given as TGCAGTGCTACCTTGACCGGGGAGCTGTTTTTT.